The 2 T cell receptor beta chains listed next were all sequenced from one sample in a study of vaccination effects on CD4 cells after COVID-19 (dated by TCRdb to about 2022). The library came from the immunoSEQ multiplex PCR assay. The source is immuneACCESS, and TCRdb retained only in-frame sequences with V and J called. Part of the clones is not carried over; for the studies checked, unresolved V genes explain less than half of this, and the remainder is unexplained. The sample has about 61,000 clones on record, roughly four fifths of them singletons. The ten largest clonotypes hold over 2% of the sample. In the ViraFEST assay, PBMC were stimulated with viral peptide pools, and antigen-specific CD4+ T cell clonotypes were then identified by expansion using TCR sequencing. After around ten days of culture, CD4+ T cells were isolated with the EasySep CD4+ T cell isolation kit. No antigens are known for them.

The specimen comprised CD4+ T cells from PBMCs cultured with HCoV-229E spike peptides, sampled before COVID-19 vaccination. The intended sense of this specimen's cell subset or site label: HCoV-229E spike overlapping peptide pool stimulation. Source of these receptors: a human donor who received a COVID-19 vaccine.

This chain links TRBV10-1 with TRBJ2-7; D is ambiguous. There are 13 residues in the CDR3. The germline gives CDR1 WNHNN, CDR2 SYGVQD (reference sequence). V lost 3 bases and J lost 4, with 10 bases in between. CDR3 protein: CASSERPYYEQYV. CDR3 in DNA: TGCGCCAGCAGTGAAAGGCCATATTACGAGCAGTACGTC.

Remarks on this clone: The sample contains more than one DNA sequence encoding this CDR3. The chain couples TRBV5-1 to TRBJ1-5; 10 bases map to TRBD1. Germline CDR1 is SGHRS and CDR2 is YFSETQ. There are 14 residues in the CDR3. J was trimmed by 7 bases and V by 3 bases; bases with no gene match: 4. CDR3 sequence reads: CASSSGQGNQPQHF. The CDR3 coding sequence is TGCGCCAGCAGCTCGGGACAGGGGAACCAGCCCCAGCATTTT.